This T cell receptor (beta chain) is from a study of Ad26.COV2.S vaccination and SARS-CoV-2 variants. Background on the study: Enrolled in COV1001, the donor was in the Ad26.COV2.S trial arm, which received the vaccine. Once, or twice with 56 days between doses, Ad26.COV2.S was given intramuscularly.

The germline V gene has CDR1 SGHAT and CDR2 FQNNGV. This CDR3 spans 13 amino acids. V shed 5 bases, J shed 7 bases, and the junction held 3 bases outside the gene matches. Treatment reported: about 20 received Ad26.COV2.S at low or high dose, single or two shots; roughly 5 received placebo; per-sample allocation not given. Samples came from day 63 after the first vaccine or placebo injection. A Boston donor was an adult aged 18-55 years. An Ad26 vector expressing Wuhan-strain SARS-CoV-2 spike constituted the vaccine. The table came from immunoSEQ multiplex PCR; TCRdb's copy has only in-frame clones and leaves some out. The table lists around 250,000 clones, around 88% of them singletons.

The input for sequencing was peripheral blood, taken in a trial of Ad26.COV2.S vaccine versus placebo. The TCR originated in a person between 18 and 60 years old who received the Ad26.COV2.S COVID-19 vaccine or a placebo. This chain connects TRBV11-2 to TRBJ1-4, with TRBD1 matching 8 bases. CDR3 DNA: TGTGCCAGCAGCCAGGGGGCGCGTGAAAAACTGTTTTTT. Residues: CASSQGAREKLFF.